This entry lists 24 T cell receptor beta chains sequenced from one sample in a study of identical twins. Via MiXCR, TCRdb re-called the 5' RACE reads, giving one row per CDR3 protein. The table lists some 760,000 distinct CDR3 sequences, about 20% of them singletons. Separately, the same data were catalogued under a study of T cells expressing NK-cell markers.

The sample taken for sequencing was PBMCs. The receptors come from a woman in her late teens or twenties in good health.

This CDR3 is CASSPGQGGFEQYF. Here the CDR3 DNA reads TGTGCCAGCAGCCCTGGACAGGGAGGTTTCGAGCAGTACTTC. This chain joins TRBV3-1 and TRBJ2-7; the match to TRBD1 covers 8 bases. Germline trimming cut 4 bases from V and 6 bases from J; bases unmatched to any gene: 8. CDR3 size: 14 residues. Germline V gene lookup returns CDR1 LGHDT and CDR2 YNNKEL (reference sequence).

The V gene is TRBV27, the J gene TRBJ1-6; D remains unclear. This CDR3 region has 16 residues. Germline V CDR1 and CDR2: MNHEY, SMNVEV (reference sequence). The germline V and J ends were trimmed by 5 bases and 9 bases, with 20 bases remaining between them. Here the CDR3 DNA reads TGTGCCAGCAGTCTAACCTCGACGACGCGGGGTTCACCCCTCCACTTT. Translation: CASSLTSTTRGSPLHF.

The CDR3 DNA sequence: TGTGCCAGCAGCTTATTCGGGGGCGCAGGTTCACCCCTCCACTTT. Translation: CASSLFGGAGSPLHF. This chain uses TRBV7-2 with TRBJ1-6, with TRBD1 as a possible D gene (6 bases). CDR1 and CDR2 (germline): SGHTA, FQGNSA. Deletions cut 2 bases from V and 9 bases from J, with 14 bases between. This CDR3 spans 15 amino acids.

The genes are TRBV18 and TRBJ2-1; D is perhaps TRBD2 (5 bases). The CDR3 consists of 16 residues. Germline CDR1 KGHSH, CDR2 LQKENI. V was pared by 3 bases and J by 1 base, with 13 bases between. CDR3 residues: CASSPSGEPSYNEQFF. The CDR3, as DNA: TGTGCCAGCTCACCCTCCGGGGAGCCTTCCTACAATGAGCAGTTCTTC.

This clonotype was counted between two and nine times. The chain uses TRBV20-1 and TRBJ2-7; D may match TRBD1 or TRBD2 (5 bases each). From germline, CDR1 is DFQATT and CDR2 SNEGSKA (reference sequence). The CDR3 contains 12 residues. Between the trimmed V and J ends, which lost 3 bases and 4 bases, there was a span of 10 bases. DNA of the CDR3: TGCAGTGCTAGTGGGACGGGGTACGAGCAGTACTTC. This encodes CSASGTGYEQYF.

Only a few counts were recorded for this clonotype. The rearrangement links TRBV6-1 to TRBJ1-1; 7 positions match TRBD1. In germline, CDR1 is MNHNS, CDR2 SASEGT. CDR3 length: 17 amino acids. The V and J ends lost 6 bases and 7 bases, in that order; junction bases with no gene match: 20. The CDR3 protein is CASRKRQGGGSGSEAFF. In nucleotides, the CDR3 is TGTGCCAGCAGAAAAAGACAGGGCGGGGGGAGCGGGAGTGAAGCTTTCTTT.

This clonotype appeared a few times. The CDR3 DNA reads as TGCGCCAGCAGCTTGGCCCTAGCGGAGAGCACAGATACGCAGTATTTT. It encodes CASSLALAESTDTQYF. The chain uses TRBV5-1 and TRBJ2-3; the match to TRBD2 covers 7 bases. Germline CDR1 and CDR2: SGHRS and YFSETQ. This CDR3 region has 16 residues. J was trimmed by 0 bases and V by 0 bases; bases with no gene match: 4.

This clonotype was picked up a small number of times. This sequence joins TRBV7-9 and TRBJ1-2; D is ambiguous. Germline CDR1 is SEHNR and CDR2 is FQNEAQ (reference sequence). The germline V and J ends were trimmed by 0 bases and 4 bases, with 9 bases remaining between them. CDR3 length: 14 amino acids. CDR3 DNA sequence: TGTGCCAGCAGCTTAGCTGGCGTCAGCTATGGCTACACCTTC. The encoded protein is CASSLAGVSYGYTF.

This clonotype showed up many times. The V and J genes are TRBV5-1 and TRBJ1-6, with 10 bases that match TRBD1. The CDR3 runs to 14 residues. The V gene's germline CDR1 is SGHRS and CDR2 YFSETQ. J gave up 9 bases and V 4 bases, and 4 bases lay outside the gene matches. The CDR3 DNA sequence: TGCGCCAGCAGCCCGGGACAGGGGTTTTCACCCCTCCACTTT. Residues: CASSPGQGFSPLHF.

V and J are TRBV18 and TRBJ1-1, with D maybe TRBD1 (5 bases). Trimming cost V 3 bases and J 3 bases, with 11 bases left between them. The CDR3 consists of 14 residues. In germline, CDR1 is KGHSH, CDR2 LQKENI. CDR3 coding DNA: TGTGCCAGCTCACCGGACACATCGGACACTGAAGCTTTCTTT. Residues: CASSPDTSDTEAFF.

This clonotype was observed at least ten times. The V gene is TRBV2, the J gene TRBJ2-7; 7 bases are shared with TRBD2. The CDR3 has 15 residues. Germline assignment: CDR1 SNHLY and CDR2 FYNNEI. The junction had 9 bases not matched to a gene; V was cut back by 0 bases and J by 7 bases. CDR3: CASSEALRGSVEQYF. The CDR3 DNA follows: TGTGCCAGCAGTGAAGCGCTACGCGGGAGTGTTGAGCAGTACTTC.

The chain couples TRBV4-2 to TRBJ2-3; no clear D gene. Deletions cut 3 bases from V and 4 bases from J, with 8 bases between. The CDR3 runs 13 residues. CDR1 is LGHNA and CDR2 is YNFKEQ in the germline V gene. The DNA of the CDR3 is TGTGCCAGCAGCCATGCGAGATCAGATACGCAGTATTTT. It is translated as CASSHARSDTQYF.

The genes are TRBV6-6 and TRBJ1-1; D not resolved. The germline V gene has CDR1 MNHNY and CDR2 SVGAGI (reference sequence). Trimming cost V 10 bases and J 1 base, with 4 bases left between them. This CDR3 comprises 10 residues. The CDR3 region is CATSNTEAFF. The DNA for the CDR3 is TGTGCCACCTCGAACACTGAAGCTTTCTTT.

This clonotype was counted at least ten times. The chain couples TRBV12-3 or TRBV12-4 to TRBJ2-2; D is unresolved. CDR3 length: 14 residues. V lost 8 bases and J lost 6, with 16 bases in between. CDR3 loop: CASGDWVVAGELFF. The CDR3 DNA reads as TGTGCCAGCGGAGATTGGGTAGTGGCCGGGGAGCTGTTTTTT.

The sample holds a few counts of this clonotype. J is TRBJ1-1 and V is TRBV6-5; 7 bases are shared with TRBD1. The germline V gene encodes CDR1 MNHEY and CDR2 SVGAGI. The CDR3 is made up of 15 amino acids. J was trimmed by 4 bases and V by 2 bases; bases with no gene match: 7. DNA for the CDR3: TGTGCCAGCAGTTACCCTACAGGGGTGTTCACTGAAGCTTTCTTT. The encoded protein is CASSYPTGVFTEAFF.

The chain carries TRBV5-6 and TRBJ2-7; 9 bases fit TRBD1. The CDR3 loop spans 13 amino acids. Trimming took 3 bases from V and 6 from J; bases not matched to a gene: 4. Germline lookup yields CDR1 SGHDT and CDR2 YYEEEE. The CDR3 protein is CASSWGQGGEQYF. CDR3 DNA: TGTGCCAGCAGCTGGGGACAGGGAGGCGAGCAGTACTTC.

The chain links TRBV20-1 to TRBJ1-4; D gene unclear. Per germline, CDR1 DFQATT and CDR2 SNEGSKA (reference sequence). Trimming left V 3 bases short and J 5 bases short, with 7 bases between. The CDR3 is 12 amino acids. The CDR3 loop is CSASGRNEKLFF. CDR3 DNA: TGCAGTGCTAGTGGGCGGAATGAAAAACTGTTTTTT.

CDR3 amino acids: CASSWGLAGGRYNEQFF. CDR3 bases: TGCGCCAGCAGCTGGGGACTAGCGGGAGGGAGATACAATGAGCAGTTCTTC. The chain has TRBV5-1 and TRBJ2-1; 16 positions agree with TRBD2. The CDR3 extends over 17 amino acids. Germline values: CDR1 SGHRS, CDR2 YFSETQ. Trimming removed 3 bases from V and 4 bases from J; junction bases left unmatched: 4.

The V and J genes are TRBV29-1 and TRBJ2-7, with D possibly being TRBD1 (5 bases). V lost 6 bases to trimming and J lost 1 base, with 13 bases between them. Germline V gene lookup returns CDR1 SQVTM and CDR2 ANQGSEA. This CDR3 has 13 amino acids. CDR3 nucleotides: TGCAGCGTCAATTTACAGGAGTCCTACGAGCAGTACTTC. This codes for CSVNLQESYEQYF.

This clonotype was detected only once. The genes are TRBV20-1 and TRBJ2-1; D may correspond to TRBD1 or TRBD2 (5 bases each). In germline, CDR1 is DFQATT, CDR2 SNEGSKA (reference sequence). V lost 5 bases and J lost 6, with 17 bases in between. This CDR3 has 14 amino acids. This CDR3 reads CSAQTASGANEQFF. The CDR3 bases are TGCAGTGCTCAGACGGCGTCCGGGGCCAATGAGCAGTTCTTC.

This clonotype was observed a handful of times. The chain joins TRBV15 to TRBJ2-5, with TRBD2 matching 7 bases. CDR1 is LNHNV, CDR2 YYDKDF, per germline (reference sequence). V gave up 4 bases and J gave up 5 bases; unmatched junction bases: 13. The CDR3 spans 16 residues. CDR3 nucleotides: TGTGCCACCAGCAAGGACCGACGGGGGGAAGAGGAGACCCAGTACTTC. Amino acids: CATSKDRRGEEETQYF.

The chain links TRBV9 to TRBJ1-1, with a weak D call TRBD1 (5 bases). V lost 4 bases to trimming and J lost 4 bases, with 17 bases between them. This CDR3 has 15 amino acids. CDR1 is SGDLS and CDR2 is YYNGEE in the germline V gene. The DNA for the CDR3 is TGTGCCAGCAGCCCCCAAGGACAAAAGCTCACTGAAGCTTTCTTT. Translation gives CASSPQGQKLTEAFF. Filled out from reference TRBV9 and TRBJ1-1, the complete variable domain reads DSGVTQTPKHLITATGQRVTLRCSPRSGDLSVYWYQQSLDQGLQFLIQYYNGEERAKGNILERFSAQQFPDLHSELNLSSLELGDSALYFCASSPQGQKLTEAFFGQGTRLTVV.

CDR3 protein: CASSFHLRDGYTF. The CDR3 region has the DNA TGTGCCAGCAGCTTCCATCTCCGGGACGGCTACACCTTC. This sequence joins TRBV11-3 and TRBJ1-2, with a weak D call TRBD1 (5 bases). The CDR3 contains 13 residues. Germline V CDR1 and CDR2: SGHNT, YENEEA. The V end was cut by 3 bases, the J end by 8 bases, with 13 bases between.

This chain uses TRBV20-1 with TRBJ2-7; TRBD1 agrees at 7 bases. The CDR3 is 13 amino acids. V lost 1 base and J lost 3; bases outside the gene matches: 3. Germline CDR1 reads DFQATT; CDR2 reads SNEGSKA (reference sequence). In DNA, the CDR3 is TGCAGTGCTAGAGGGGACAGATACTACGAGCAGTACTTC. Its protein is CSARGDRYYEQYF.